This TCR beta chain was sequenced during a study of shared clonotypes between healthy human individuals. Per germline, CDR1 LNHNV and CDR2 YYDKDF (reference sequence). The CDR3 spans 18 residues. Deletions cut 1 base from V and 2 bases from J, with 17 bases between. Some clones are missing from TCRdb's copy, which holds only in-frame ones; the method was immunoSEQ multiplex PCR. The data show approximately 1.4 million clones, approximately 98% seen once. Sequencing used naive CD4+ T cells sorted from blood. Subset in this sample: CD45RA+ positively selected. This sequence originates from a man aged 25 to 40 in good health. The chain couples TRBV15 to TRBJ2-2; perhaps TRBD1 as D (5 bases). CDR3 residues: CATSRGPRTQKNTGELFF. Here the CDR3 DNA reads TGTGCCACCAGCAGAGGGCCCCGGACACAGAAAAACACCGGGGAGCTGTTTTTT.